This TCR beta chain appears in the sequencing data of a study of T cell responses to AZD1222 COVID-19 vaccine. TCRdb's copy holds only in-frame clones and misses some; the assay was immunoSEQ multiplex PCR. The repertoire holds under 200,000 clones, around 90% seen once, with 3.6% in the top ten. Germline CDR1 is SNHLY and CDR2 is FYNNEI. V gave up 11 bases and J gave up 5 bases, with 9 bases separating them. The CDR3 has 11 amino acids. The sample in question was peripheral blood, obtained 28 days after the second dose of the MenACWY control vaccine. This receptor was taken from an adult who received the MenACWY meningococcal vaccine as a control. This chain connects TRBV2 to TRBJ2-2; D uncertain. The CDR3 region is CACRWTGELFF. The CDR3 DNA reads TGTGCCTGCCGGTGGACCGGGGAGCTGTTTTTT.